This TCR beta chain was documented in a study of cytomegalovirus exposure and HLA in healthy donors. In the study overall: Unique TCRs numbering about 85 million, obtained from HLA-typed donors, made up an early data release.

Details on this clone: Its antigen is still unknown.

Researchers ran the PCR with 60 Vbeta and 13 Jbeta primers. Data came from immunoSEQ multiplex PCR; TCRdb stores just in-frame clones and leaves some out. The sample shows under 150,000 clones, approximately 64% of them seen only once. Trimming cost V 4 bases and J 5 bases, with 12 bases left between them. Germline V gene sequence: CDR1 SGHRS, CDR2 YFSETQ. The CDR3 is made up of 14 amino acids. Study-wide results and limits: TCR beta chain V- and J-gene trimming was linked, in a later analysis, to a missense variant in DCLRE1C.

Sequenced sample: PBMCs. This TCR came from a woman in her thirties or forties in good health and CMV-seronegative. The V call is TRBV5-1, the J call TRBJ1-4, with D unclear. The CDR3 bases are TGCGCCAGCAGCATCAGCCCGGGGAATGAAAAACTGTTTTTT. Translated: CASSISPGNEKLFF.